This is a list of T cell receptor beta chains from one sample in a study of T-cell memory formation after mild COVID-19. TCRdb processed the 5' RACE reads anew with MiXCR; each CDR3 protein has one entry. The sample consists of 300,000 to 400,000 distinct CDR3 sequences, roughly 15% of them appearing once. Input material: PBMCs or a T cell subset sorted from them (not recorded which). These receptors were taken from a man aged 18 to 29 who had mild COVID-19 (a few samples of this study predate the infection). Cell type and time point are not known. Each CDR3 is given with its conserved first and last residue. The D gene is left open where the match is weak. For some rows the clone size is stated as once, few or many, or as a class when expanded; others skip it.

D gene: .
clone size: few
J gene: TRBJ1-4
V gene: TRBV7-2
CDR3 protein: CASSKRGRDATNEKLFF
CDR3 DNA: TGTGCCAGCAGCAAGCGGGGCAGGGATGCAACTAATGAAAAACTGTTTTTT

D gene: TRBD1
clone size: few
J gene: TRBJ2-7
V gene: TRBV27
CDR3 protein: CATQGQGAEQYF
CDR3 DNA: TGTGCCACCCAGGGACAGGGGGCCGAGCAGTACTTC

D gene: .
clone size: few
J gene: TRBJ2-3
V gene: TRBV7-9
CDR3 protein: CASSIRRTPPPDTQYF
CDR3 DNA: TGTGCCAGCAGCATACGTCGGACCCCACCCCCAGATACGCAGTATTTT

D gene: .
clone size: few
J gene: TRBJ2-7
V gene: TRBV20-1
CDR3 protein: CSARHGQDYEQYF
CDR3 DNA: TGCAGTGCTCGTCACGGACAAGATTACGAGCAGTACTTC

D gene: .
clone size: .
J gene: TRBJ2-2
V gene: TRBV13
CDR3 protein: CASSPADTGELFF
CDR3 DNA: TGTGCCAGCAGCCCCGCTGACACCGGGGAGCTGTTTTTT

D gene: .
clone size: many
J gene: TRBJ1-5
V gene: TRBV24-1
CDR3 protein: CATSDLLGRSYNQPQHF
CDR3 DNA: TGTGCCACCAGTGATTTGCTAGGGCGGTCTTACAATCAGCCCCAGCATTTT

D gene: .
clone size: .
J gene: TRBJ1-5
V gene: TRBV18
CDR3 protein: CASSPGTRELISNQPQHF
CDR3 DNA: TGTGCCAGCTCACCGGGGACCCGGGAGCTAATTAGCAATCAGCCCCAGCATTTT

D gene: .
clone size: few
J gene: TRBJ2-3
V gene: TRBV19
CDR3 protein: CASSILVFDTQYF
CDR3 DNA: TGTGCCAGTAGTATACTAGTCTTCGATACGCAGTATTTT

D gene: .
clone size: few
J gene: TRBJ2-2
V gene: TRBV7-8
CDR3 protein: CATLNTGELFF
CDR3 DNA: TGTGCCACGCTGAACACCGGGGAGCTGTTTTTT

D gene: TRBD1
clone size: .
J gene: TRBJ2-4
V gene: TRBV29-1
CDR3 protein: CSVEDRGENIQYF
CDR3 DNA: TGCAGCGTTGAGGACAGGGGTGAAAACATTCAGTACTTC

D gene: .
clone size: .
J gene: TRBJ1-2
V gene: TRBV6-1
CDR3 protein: CASSEQGDYGYTF
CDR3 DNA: TGTGCCAGCAGTGAACAGGGAGACTATGGCTACACCTTC

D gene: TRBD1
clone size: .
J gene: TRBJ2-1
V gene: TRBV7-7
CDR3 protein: CASSSGTGFYNEQFF
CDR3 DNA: TGTGCTAGCAGCTCAGGGACAGGATTTTACAATGAGCAGTTCTTC

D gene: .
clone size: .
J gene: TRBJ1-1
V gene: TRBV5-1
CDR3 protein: CASSVVRDTEAFF
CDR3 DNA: TGCGCCAGCAGTGTGGTCCGGGACACTGAAGCTTTCTTT

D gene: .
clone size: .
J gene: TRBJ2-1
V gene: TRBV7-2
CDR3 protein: CASTAFSYNEQFF
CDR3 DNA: TGTGCCAGCACTGCTTTTTCCTACAATGAGCAGTTCTTC

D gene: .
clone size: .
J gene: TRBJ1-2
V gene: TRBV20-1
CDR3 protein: CSATIDYGYTF
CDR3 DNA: TGCAGTGCTACTATAGACTACGGCTACACCTTC

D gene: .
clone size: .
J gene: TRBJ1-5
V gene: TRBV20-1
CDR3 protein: CSARRWRNQPQHF
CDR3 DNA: TGCAGTGCTAGACGGTGGCGCAATCAGCCCCAGCATTTT

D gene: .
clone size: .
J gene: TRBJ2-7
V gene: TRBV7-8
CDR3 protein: CASSLLGGAGGEQYF
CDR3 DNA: TGTGCCAGCAGCTTACTGGGCGGGGCGGGTGGCGAGCAGTACTTC

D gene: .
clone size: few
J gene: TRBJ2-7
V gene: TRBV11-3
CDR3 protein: CASSLTPSYEQYF
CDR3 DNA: TGTGCCAGCAGCTTAACACCGTCCTACGAGCAGTACTTC

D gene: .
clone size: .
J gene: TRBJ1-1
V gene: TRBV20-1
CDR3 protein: CSARDIADNTEAFF
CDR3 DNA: TGCAGTGCTAGAGATATTGCAGATAACACTGAAGCTTTCTTT

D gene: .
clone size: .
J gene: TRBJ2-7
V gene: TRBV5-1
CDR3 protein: CASSLAGVASYEQYF
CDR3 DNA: TGCGCCAGCAGCTTGGCCGGGGTAGCGAGCTACGAGCAGTACTTC

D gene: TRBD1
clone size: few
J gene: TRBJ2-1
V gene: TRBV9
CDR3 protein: CASSVEGWGTGGTQFF
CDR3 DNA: TGTGCCAGCAGCGTAGAGGGATGGGGGACAGGGGGCACGCAGTTCTTC

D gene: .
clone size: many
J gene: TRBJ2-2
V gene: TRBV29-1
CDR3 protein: CSVDFMNTGELFF
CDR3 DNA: TGCAGCGTTGATTTCATGAACACCGGGGAGCTGTTTTTT